One sample yielded the 7 T cell receptor beta chains listed below, sequenced in a study of vaccination and CD4 T cells after COVID-19 (dated by TCRdb to between 2021 and 2022). No antigen has been assigned to these receptors. The sample's treatment or condition label, decoded: approximately 11-day PBMC culture with coronavirus spike peptide pools or control peptides (ViraFEST assay). CD4+ T cells from unexposed donors were collected before the COVID-19 pandemic (2011-2018). Library preparation was by PCR. Data came from an Illumina iSeq 100. DNA from cultured CD4+ T cells was subjected to TCR sequencing with the Oncomine TCR Beta short-read assay at the Johns Hopkins FTIC core. TCRdb's own reprocessing of the public reads used fastp at Q25 and MiXCR and kept productive beta chains. Rows with one shared CDR3 protein collapse into an entry with the most common genes and DNA. The sample contains about 2,800 distinct CDR3 sequences, roughly 43% of them found a single time. The leading ten clones occupy 60% to 80% of the sample.

Specimen: CD4+ T cells from blood, cultured in vitro. The receptors derive from a human donor in good health.

The chain is built from TRBV21-1 and TRBJ1-2; the DNA was not used to check the table's D call, TRBD1. TRBV21-1 is a pseudogene segment. This CDR3 is 15 amino acids long. CDR3 in DNA: TGTGCCAACGCGAACAGGGGGCCCTTGGGCTATGGCTACACCTTC. Residues: CANANRGPLGYGYTF.

This clonotype was picked up a small number of times. V usage is TRBV19 and J usage is TRBJ1-5, with 10 bases aligning to TRBD1. Germline V gene sequence: CDR1 LNHDA, CDR2 SQIVND (reference sequence). The CDR3 extends over 15 amino acids. The V gene end was trimmed by 4 bases and the J gene end by 7 bases; junction bases not matched to a gene: 7. For the CDR3, the DNA is TGTGCCAGTAGTAAGGAGGACAGGGGGGGGCAGCCCCAGCATTTT. This translates into CASSKEDRGGQPQHF.

The table lists this clonotype with a few counts. The genes are TRBV7-6 and TRBJ1-6; TRBD1 is a possible D gene (6 bases). Trimming shortened V by 1 base and J by 8 bases, and 9 bases separated the two germline ends. Germline lookup yields CDR1 SGHVS and CDR2 FNYEAQ. This CDR3 has 14 amino acids. In DNA, the CDR3 is TGTGCCAGCAGCTTAGAGCAGGGGTATTCACCCCTCCACTTT. This translates into CASSLEQGYSPLHF. Variable domain in full (rest from reference TRBV7-6 and TRBJ1-6): GAGVSQSPRYKVTKRGQDVALRCDPISGHVSLYWYRQALGQGPEFLTYFNYEAQQDKSGLPNDRFSAERPEGSISTLTIQRTEQRDSAMYRCASSLEQGYSPLHFGNGTRLTVT.

This clonotype was observed a few times. V gene TRBV28 combines with J gene TRBJ1-2, with unresolved D. Per the germline V gene, CDR1 is MDHEN and CDR2 is SYDVKM. V lost 6 bases and J lost 5, with 10 bases in between. This CDR3 has 12 residues. As DNA, the CDR3 is TGTGCCAGCAGCCCACAGCAGTATGGCTACACCTTC. It encodes CASSPQQYGYTF.

The rearrangement links TRBV28 to TRBJ2-1; TRBD2 agrees at 10 bases. The CDR3 consists of 16 residues. Per germline, CDR1 MDHEN and CDR2 SYDVKM. J was trimmed by 10 bases and V by 2 bases; bases with no gene match: 11. This chain's CDR3 is CASSLGVSGRRNEQFF. The CDR3 nucleotides are TGTGCCAGCAGTTTAGGGGTTAGCGGGAGGAGGAACGAGCAGTTCTTC.

This clonotype is categorized as hyperexpanded. The chain joins TRBV7-9 to TRBJ2-7; weak D call: TRBD1 (6 bases). Looked up from germline, CDR1 is SEHNR and CDR2 is FQNEAQ (reference sequence). V was cut by 5 bases and J by 6 bases, with 17 bases left in between. CDR3 length equals 14 residues. Here the CDR3 reads CASSQQGGVSEQYF. The CDR3 coding sequence is TGTGCCAGCAGCCAACAGGGCGGAGTGAGCGAGCAGTACTTC.

This clonotype has more than one count but fewer than ten. The V call is TRBV7-3, the J call TRBJ2-7, with D maybe TRBD1 (5 bases). CDR1 SGHTA and CDR2 FQGTGA come from the germline V gene. Trimming pared 5 bases from V and 6 bases from J, leaving 11 bases between. The CDR3 sequence is 12 residues long. Written as DNA, the CDR3 is TGTGCCAGCAGCATACAGGTCTCCGAGCAGTACTTC. This sequence encodes CASSIQVSEQYF.